Following are 9 T cell receptor beta chains from one sample sequenced in a study of shared clonotypes between healthy human individuals. Clones were sequenced by immunoSEQ multiplex PCR, and TCRdb holds only the in-frame ones, with some missing. Of roughly 1,100,000 clones listed, 75% are singletons. Input material: memory CD4+ T cells sorted from blood. The subset is: CD45RA-negative fraction. The receptors originated from a man in his late teens or twenties in good health.

V gene TRBV6-1 combines with J gene TRBJ1-1, with 9 bases identical to TRBD1. CDR1 and CDR2 (germline): MNHNS, SASEGT. Trimming removed 6 bases from V and 1 base from J; junction bases left unmatched: 0. This CDR3 contains 13 residues. Here the CDR3 reads CASRDRGNTEAFF. DNA of the CDR3: TGTGCCAGCAGGGACAGGGGGAACACTGAAGCTTTCTTT.

This chain uses TRBV30 with TRBJ2-3; 12 bases line up with TRBD2. CDR3 length: 14 residues. Per germline, CDR1 GTSNPN and CDR2 SVGIG (reference sequence). V lost 4 bases to trimming and J lost 7 bases; unmatched junction nucleotides: 6. CDR3 DNA sequence: TGTGCCTGGACGGCTAGCGGGAGGGCCAATACGCAGTATTTT. As protein: CAWTASGRANTQYF.

Worth noting for this clone: This sample also contains other DNA sequences that code for the same CDR3. The chain is built from TRBV20-1 and TRBJ2-1; 8 nucleotides line up with TRBD2. CDR3 length: 11 residues. Germline lookup yields CDR1 DFQATT and CDR2 SNEGSKA (reference sequence). V dropped 6 bases and J dropped 9; count of bases not matched to a gene: 4. The CDR3 is CSAGLASEQFF. CDR3 nucleotide sequence: TGCAGTGCCGGACTAGCTAGTGAGCAGTTCTTC.

This clone was recorded a few times. V and J are TRBV27 and TRBJ1-6; 9 bases align to TRBD1. Germline-derived CDR1 and CDR2 are MNHEY and SMNVEV (reference sequence). This CDR3 contains 15 residues. V was pared by 5 bases and J by 10 bases, with 9 bases of the junction left unmatched. The CDR3, as DNA: TGTGCCAGCAGTCCGGGGACAGGGCTTAAGTCACCCCTCCACTTT. Translating gives CASSPGTGLKSPLHF.

This chain joins TRBV2 and TRBJ2-7, with D perhaps matching TRBD1 or TRBD2 (5 bases each). The CDR3 consists of 12 residues. V was clipped by 10 bases and J by 0 bases, with 10 bases between them. Germline values: CDR1 SNHLY, CDR2 FYNNEI. CDR3 sequence reads: CATRDPSYEQYF. In nucleotides, the CDR3 is TGTGCCACCAGGGACCCCTCCTACGAGCAGTACTTC. Filled out from reference TRBV2 and TRBJ2-7, the complete variable domain reads EPEVTQTPSHQVTQMGQEVILRCVPISNHLYFYWYRQILGQKVEFLVSFYNNEISEKSEIFDDQFSVERPDGSNFTLKIRSTKLEDSAMYFCATRDPSYEQYFGPGTRLTVT.

The chain links TRBV7-6 to TRBJ2-7; the D is unclear. CDR1 is SGHVS, CDR2 FNYEAQ, per germline. The CDR3 has 13 residues. Trimming pared 0 bases from V and 7 bases from J, leaving 10 bases between. CDR3 sequence: CASSLAHQREQYF. CDR3 sequence (DNA): TGTGCCAGCAGCTTAGCCCACCAGAGAGAGCAGTACTTC.

The rearrangement links TRBV2 to TRBJ2-1; TRBD2 agrees at 10 bases. Losses at the gene ends were 5 bases for V and 6 bases for J; bases not matched to a gene: 7. The CDR3 runs 15 residues. The germline V gene has CDR1 SNHLY and CDR2 FYNNEI. CDR3 nucleotides: TGTGCCAGCAGTCAACTAGCGGGACTTCGCAATGAGCAGTTCTTC. It encodes CASSQLAGLRNEQFF.

This chain connects TRBV29-1 to TRBJ2-7, with 11 bases lining up with TRBD1. This CDR3 contains 14 residues. The ends lost 2 bases at V and 2 bases at J; junction bases unmatched: 2. CDR1 SQVTM and CDR2 ANQGSEA come from the germline V gene. CDR3 amino acids: CSVETGQGAYEQYF. The CDR3 DNA sequence: TGCAGCGTTGAAACGGGACAGGGGGCCTACGAGCAGTACTTC.

The chain links TRBV5-8 to TRBJ1-1; 8 nucleotides align to TRBD1. V trimming: 1 base; J trimming: 4 bases; junction bases outside the gene matches: 9. The germline V gene encodes CDR1 SGHTS and CDR2 YDEGEE. The CDR3 is 16 residues long. This CDR3 reads CASSLFWTGSSTEAFF. The DNA for the CDR3 is TGTGCCAGCAGCTTGTTTTGGACAGGGTCGAGCACTGAAGCTTTCTTT. Full variable domain (rest looked up from reference TRBV5-8 and TRBJ1-1): EAGVTQSPTHLIKTRGQQATLRCSPISGHTSVYWYQQALGLGLQFLLWYDEGEERNRGNFPPRFSGRQFPNYSSELNVNALELEDSALYLCASSLFWTGSSTEAFFGQGTRLTVV.